This T cell receptor beta chain derives from a study of PD-1 blockade in mismatch repair-deficient tumors. Across the whole study: Patients had over 10 mismatch repair-deficient cancer types, all previously treated and progressing. Notes on the study in general: Rapid post-treatment expansion, then contraction, generally preceding radiologic response, marked tumor-resident clones.

TCRdb keeps only in-frame clones here, not all; method: immunoSEQ multiplex PCR. The sample lists roughly 14,000 clones; approximately 81% were seen once. Notes on this clone: Its antigen is not identified.

Germline CDR1 and CDR2: LNHDA and SQIVND (reference sequence). Trimming took off 1 base at V and 3 bases at J, with 7 bases between the two ends. CDR3 length: 13 residues. Every patient had mismatch repair deficiency by PCR or immunohistochemistry. TCR sequencing covered three patients who responded to pembrolizumab. This rearrangement joins TRBV19 to TRBJ2-7; D not resolved. The material sequenced was PBMCs, taken before pembrolizumab treatment. The TCR was taken from an adult with mismatch repair-deficient cancer. The CDR3: CASSIGPNYEQYF. CDR3 nucleotide sequence: TGTGCCAGTAGTATAGGACCGAACTACGAGCAGTACTTC.